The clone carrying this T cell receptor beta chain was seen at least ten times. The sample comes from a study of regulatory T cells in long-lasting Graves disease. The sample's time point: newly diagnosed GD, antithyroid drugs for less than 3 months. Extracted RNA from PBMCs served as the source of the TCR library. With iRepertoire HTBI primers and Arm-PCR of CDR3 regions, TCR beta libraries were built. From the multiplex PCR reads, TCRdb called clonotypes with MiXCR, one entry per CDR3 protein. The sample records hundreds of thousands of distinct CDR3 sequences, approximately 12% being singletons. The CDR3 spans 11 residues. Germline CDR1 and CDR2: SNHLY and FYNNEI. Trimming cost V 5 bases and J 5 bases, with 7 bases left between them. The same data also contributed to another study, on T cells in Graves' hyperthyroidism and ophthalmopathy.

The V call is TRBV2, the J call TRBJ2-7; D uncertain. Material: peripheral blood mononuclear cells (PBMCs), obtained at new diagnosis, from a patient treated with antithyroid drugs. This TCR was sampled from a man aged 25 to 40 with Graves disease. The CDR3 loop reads CASSPLDEQYF. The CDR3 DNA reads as TGTGCCAGCAGTCCTCTTGACGAGCAGTACTTC.